A selection of T cell receptor beta chains follows, all from one sample in a study of T cells in Graves' hyperthyroidism and ophthalmopathy. Using its own MiXCR run on the multiplex PCR reads, TCRdb lists one record per CDR3 protein. In the table there are about 840,000 distinct CDR3 sequences, 38% of which are singletons. Sequencing was done on a sample of blood. The receptors originated from a man between 18 and 35 years old with Graves' hyperthyroidism. Each CDR3 is given with its conserved first and last residue. D genes are given only for firm matches. For some rows the clone size is stated as once, few or many, or as a class when expanded; others skip it.

v_gene	j_gene	abundance	d_gene	CDR3nt	CDR3aa
TRBV15	TRBJ1-1	-	-	TGTGCCACCAGCAGAGAGGAATACGGCACTGAAGCTTTCTTT	CATSREEYGTEAFF
TRBV12-3/TRBV12-4	TRBJ1-2	few	-	TGTGCCAGCAGTGGAGAAGCGGGCGGCTACACCTTC	CASSGEAGGYTF
TRBV19	TRBJ1-3	few	-	TGTGCCAGTAGTAAGGATGCTTCCTCTGGAAACACCATATATTTT	CASSKDASSGNTIYF
TRBV7-3	TRBJ2-7	-	TRBD1	TGTGCCAGCAGCTCGAGCCAGGGGGACTACGAGCAGTACTTC	CASSSSQGDYEQYF
TRBV24-1	TRBJ1-5	many	-	TGTGCCACCAGTGATTTAGGCCATGACCCGGGATCGGGCAATCAGCCCCAGCATTTT	CATSDLGHDPGSGNQPQHF
TRBV7-2	TRBJ2-7	few	-	TGCGCCAGCAGCCAGGGCCCGGAGGGGTCCGAGCAGTACTTC	CASSQGPEGSEQYF
TRBV7-2	TRBJ2-7	-	TRBD2	TGTGCCAGCAGCTTAGTAGCGGGAGTGGGGGACTACGAGCAGTACTTC	CASSLVAGVGDYEQYF
TRBV14	TRBJ1-5	-	-	TGTGCCAGCCCGACACCTTTGGGCAATCAGCCCCAGCATTTT	CASPTPLGNQPQHF
TRBV11-3	TRBJ2-2	-	-	TGTGCCAGCATGCGACAGCAGATCACCGGGGAGCTGTTTTTT	CASMRQQITGELFF
TRBV7-2	TRBJ2-7	-	-	TGTGCCAGCAGCTTAGGTGGCGGGCAGCCCGGAAATTGGGAGCAGTACTTC	CASSLGGGQPGNWEQYF